In its sample, the clone carrying this TCR beta chain was seen once. The data belong to a study of T cell changes during pregnancy in multiple sclerosis. This CDR3 is 14 amino acids long. With V trimmed by 3 bases and J by 8 bases, 5 bases remained unmatched. The V gene's germline CDR1 is LNHDA and CDR2 SQIVND (reference sequence). The assay was immunoSEQ multiplex PCR, and TCRdb's table has in-frame clones only and misses some. Here the sample spans 15,000 to 25,000 clones, roughly 89% being singletons. The TCR sequence derives from a female donor in good health, enrolled as a control in a pregnancy study. Sequencing used CD8+ T cells from peripheral blood mononuclear cells, obtained in the third trimester of pregnancy. V usage is TRBV19 and J usage is TRBJ1-4; TRBD1 matches at 8 bases. CDR3 sequence: CASSIRGLEEKLFF. Here the CDR3 DNA reads TGTGCCAGTAGTATCAGGGGGCTAGAAGAAAAACTGTTTTTT. The full variable domain, its missing parts supplied by reference TRBV19 and TRBJ1-4, is DGGITQSPKYLFRKEGQNVTLSCEQNLNHDAMYWYRQDPGQGLRLIYYSQIVNDFQKGDIAEGYSVSREKKESFPLTVTSAQKNPTAFYLCASSIRGLEEKLFFGSGTQLSVL.